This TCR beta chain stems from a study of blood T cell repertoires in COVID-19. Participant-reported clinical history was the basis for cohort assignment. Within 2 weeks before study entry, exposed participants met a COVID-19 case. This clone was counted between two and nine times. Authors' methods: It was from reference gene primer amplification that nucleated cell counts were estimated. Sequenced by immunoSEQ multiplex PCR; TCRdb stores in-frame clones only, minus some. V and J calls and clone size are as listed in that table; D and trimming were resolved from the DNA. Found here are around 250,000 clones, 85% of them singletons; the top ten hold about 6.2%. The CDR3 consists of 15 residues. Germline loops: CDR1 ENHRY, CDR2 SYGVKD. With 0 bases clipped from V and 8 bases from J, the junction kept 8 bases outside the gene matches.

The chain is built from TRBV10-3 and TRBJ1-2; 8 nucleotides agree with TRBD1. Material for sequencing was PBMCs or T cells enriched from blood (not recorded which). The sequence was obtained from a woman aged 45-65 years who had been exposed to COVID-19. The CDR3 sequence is CAISESGQGGRGYTF. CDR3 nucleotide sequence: TGTGCCATCAGTGAGTCTGGACAGGGTGGGCGCGGCTACACCTTC.